Listed here are 25 T cell receptor beta chains from one sample, sequenced in a study of T cells in Graves' hyperthyroidism and ophthalmopathy. Amplification yielded TCR beta CDR3 regions, with RNA transcripts as the source. The TCR CDR3 was amplified in a first-round RT-PCR using the HTBI primer set. TCRdb itself ran the multiplex PCR reads through MiXCR, one entry per CDR3 protein. Of approximately 570,000 distinct CDR3 sequences detected, 15% to 20% appear once; the ten largest clones hold less than 55%. Sequencing was performed on blood. The receptors stem from a man aged 35 to 55 with Graves' ophthalmopathy.

A few counts support this clonotype. This sequence joins TRBV12-5 and TRBJ1-3; 8 bases align to TRBD1. The CDR3 contains 16 residues. After removal of 1 base from V and 2 bases from J, the junction contained 4 bases not matched to a gene. The germline CDR1 and CDR2 sequences are LGHNT and FRNRAP. The CDR3 is CASGLDRGVAGNTIYF. The CDR3 nucleotides are TGTGCTAGTGGTTTGGACAGGGGGGTGGCTGGAAACACCATATATTTT.

This chain links TRBV10-2 with TRBJ2-2; D is uncertain. V lost 0 bases and J 3 bases, leaving 14 bases between the germline ends. The CDR3 is made up of 17 amino acids. Germline loops: CDR1 WSHSY, CDR2 SAAADI. The CDR3 bases are TGCGCCAGCAGTGAGTCGAAAGGGTGGTATGACACCGGGGAGCTGTTTTTT. It specifies CASSESKGWYDTGELFF.

This clonotype was seen ten or more times. The J gene is TRBJ2-7, the V gene TRBV6-1; D possibly corresponds to TRBD1 (6 bases). CDR3 length: 12 residues. Trimming left V 6 bases short and J 6 bases short, with 12 bases between. Looked up from germline, CDR1 is MNHNS and CDR2 is SASEGT. Here the CDR3 reads CASRETGREQYF. DNA of the CDR3: TGTGCCAGCAGAGAAACAGGGCGCGAGCAGTACTTC.

This clonotype was seen many times. The chain links TRBV7-8 to TRBJ2-3, with 10 positions matching TRBD2. J gave up 5 bases and V 1 base, and 6 bases lay outside the gene matches. The CDR3 length is 16 residues. Per germline, CDR1 SGHVS and CDR2 FQNEAQ. Here the CDR3 reads CASSLEAGGLGDTQYF. The CDR3 nucleotides are TGTGCCAGCAGCTTAGAAGCGGGGGGGCTTGGAGATACGCAGTATTTT. Full variable domain (remainder filled in from reference TRBV7-8 and TRBJ2-3): GAGVSQSPRYKVAKRGQDVALRCDPISGHVSLFWYQQALGQGPEFLTYFQNEAQLDKSGLPSDRFFAERPEGSVSTLKIQRTQQEDSAVYLCASSLEAGGLGDTQYFGPGTRLTVL.

This clonotype was detected many times. The rearrangement uses TRBV7-2 and TRBJ2-2, with TRBD2 matching over 11 bases. Germline V gene sequence: CDR1 SGHTA, CDR2 FQGNSA. This CDR3 region has 18 residues. The J segment lost 3 bases and the V segment lost 4 bases, leaving 10 bases of the junction unmatched. Written as DNA, the CDR3 is TGTGCCAGCAGCTCAGGACTACTAGCGGGAGTTGACACCGGGGAGCTGTTTTTT. Translation gives CASSSGLLAGVDTGELFF. The variable domain in full, completed from reference TRBV7-2 and TRBJ2-2, reads GAGVSQSPSNKVTEKGKDVELRCDPISGHTALYWYRQSLGQGLEFLIYFQGNSAPDKSGLPSDRFSAERTGGSVSTLTIQRTQQEDSAVYLCASSSGLLAGVDTGELFFGEGSRLTVL.

In its sample, this clonotype was seen many times. The chain joins TRBV7-8 to TRBJ2-7; 11 bases line up with TRBD2. CDR1 is SGHVS and CDR2 is FQNEAQ in the germline V gene. The CDR3 spans 16 residues. Trimming removed 5 bases from V and 2 bases from J; junction bases left unmatched: 8. The CDR3 is CASSPRIAGGPYEQYF. The CDR3, as DNA: TGTGCCAGCAGCCCCCGGATAGCGGGGGGGCCCTACGAGCAGTACTTC.

This clonotype was seen a few times. The V and J genes are TRBV20-1 and TRBJ2-1; 10 bases are shared with TRBD2. The CDR3 has 15 amino acids. The ends lost 0 bases at V and 8 bases at J; junction bases unmatched: 7. Germline V lookup: CDR1 DFQATT, CDR2 SNEGSKA (reference sequence). CDR3 DNA sequence: TGCAGTGCTAGAGATAGGGCTAGCGGGGGCCATGAGCAGTTCTTC. Protein: CSARDRASGGHEQFF.

This clonotype appeared many times. The chain links TRBV6-1 to TRBJ2-5; TRBD2 might be the D (5 bases). V lost 5 bases and J 3 bases, leaving 10 bases between the germline ends. Germline V gives CDR1 MNHNS, CDR2 SASEGT. The CDR3 length is 13 residues. For the CDR3, the DNA is TGTGCCAGCAGTACTGGACTGGAAGAGACCCAGTACTTC. It translates to CASSTGLEETQYF.

This clonotype came up a few times. The chain couples TRBV28 to TRBJ1-1; D is ambiguous. With 10 bases removed from V and 1 base from J, the gap between germline ends came to 13 bases. Germline values: CDR1 MDHEN, CDR2 SYDVKM. This CDR3 contains 13 residues. This chain's CDR3 is CAISPNRNTEAFF. The CDR3 coding sequence is TGTGCCATCAGCCCAAACCGGAACACTGAAGCTTTCTTT.

This clonotype came up a few times. A read error may be the cause here, since a much bigger clone is one base away. The chain links TRBV6-6 to TRBJ2-2; no reliable D call. V lost 2 bases, J lost 8 bases, and 9 bases lay in between. The CDR3 is 13 amino acids. Per germline, CDR1 MNHNY and CDR2 SVGAGI (reference sequence). The CDR3 nucleotides are TGTGCCAGCAGTTACAACAACGGTGGGGAGCTGTTTTTT. The encoded protein is CASSYNNGGELFF.

This clonotype has only a few counts. The genes are TRBV2 and TRBJ1-4; D remains ambiguous. CDR3 size: 15 residues. V was cut by 6 bases and J by 8 bases, with 19 bases left in between. Germline CDR1 SNHLY, CDR2 FYNNEI. The CDR3, as DNA: TGTGCCAGCAGCGCCGGGGAGCTAGTGGGGGAAAAACTGTTTTTT. Its protein product is CASSAGELVGEKLFF.

The genes are TRBV2 and TRBJ1-5; TRBD1 agrees at 12 bases. V lost 4 bases to trimming and J lost 3 bases; unmatched junction nucleotides: 10. The CDR3 has 18 residues. Germline assignment: CDR1 SNHLY and CDR2 FYNNEI. The CDR3 coding sequence is TGTGCCAGCAGTGTTACCGGGACAGGGGGCGAGACCAATCAGCCCCAGCATTTT. It encodes CASSVTGTGGETNQPQHF. Variable domain in full (rest from reference TRBV2 and TRBJ1-5): EPEVTQTPSHQVTQMGQEVILRCVPISNHLYFYWYRQILGQKVEFLVSFYNNEISEKSEIFDDQFSVERPDGSNFTLKIRSTKLEDSAMYFCASSVTGTGGETNQPQHFGDGTRLSIL.

This clonotype was seen repeatedly, ten times or more. The gene calls are TRBV18 and TRBJ2-3; 9 bases map to TRBD2. Germline values: CDR1 KGHSH, CDR2 LQKENI. The CDR3 consists of 15 residues. Losses at the gene ends were 5 bases for V and 5 bases for J; bases not matched to a gene: 8. The chain's CDR3 is CASSLRGRAGDTQYF. CDR3 nucleotide sequence: TGTGCCAGCTCATTACGCGGGAGGGCCGGAGATACGCAGTATTTT.

This chain uses TRBV13 with TRBJ1-3; D gene uncertain. Trimming cost V 3 bases and J 3 bases, with 9 bases left between them. The CDR3 runs to 14 residues. The germline V gene has CDR1 PRHDT and CDR2 FYEKMQ (reference sequence). The CDR3 DNA follows: TGTGCCAGCAGCTTGGGAGACTTTGGAAACACCATATATTTT. Translating it yields CASSLGDFGNTIYF.

This clonotype was recorded many times. V is TRBV12-3 or TRBV12-4 and J is TRBJ1-1; D call uncertain. The V end lost 6 bases, the J end lost 8 bases, and 16 bases lay between the germline ends. The CDR3 contains 13 residues. Here the CDR3 reads CASSLHETGEAFF. Here the CDR3 DNA reads TGTGCCAGCAGCCTACATGAAACGGGAGAAGCTTTCTTT.

The CDR3, as DNA: TGTGCCCCGGAACGGACGGACTCTGGAAACACCATATATTTT. Its protein is CAPERTDSGNTIYF. This chain connects TRBV28 to TRBJ1-3; D not resolved. Trimming cost V 11 bases and J 0 bases, with 14 bases left between them. Germline loops: CDR1 MDHEN, CDR2 SYDVKM. This CDR3 spans 14 amino acids. Complete variable domain (other parts from reference TRBV28 and TRBJ1-3): DVKVTQSSRYLVKRTGEKVFLECVQDMDHENMFWYRQDPGLGLRLIYFSYDVKMKEKGDIPEGYSVSREKKERFSLILESASTNQTSMYLCAPERTDSGNTIYFGEGSWLTVV.

The chain carries TRBV7-2 and TRBJ2-1; 7 nucleotides align to TRBD2. Germline V lookup: CDR1 SGHTA, CDR2 FQGNSA. Losses at the gene ends were 5 bases for V and 5 bases for J; bases not matched to a gene: 9. This CDR3 is 15 amino acids long. The DNA of the CDR3 is TGTGCCAGCAGCCCCCGGGAGCGGGGTAACAATGAGCAGTTCTTC. It codes for CASSPRERGNNEQFF.

This clonotype was observed a few times. V is TRBV4-2 and J is TRBJ1-5, with D hard to call. V lost 2 bases to trimming and J lost 4 bases, with 3 bases between them. The CDR3 has 12 residues. Germline lookup yields CDR1 LGHNA and CDR2 YNFKEQ. CDR3 region: CASSQNNQPQHF. The CDR3 DNA sequence: TGTGCCAGCAGCCAAAATAATCAGCCCCAGCATTTT.

The V and J genes are TRBV4-2 and TRBJ2-3; 12 nucleotides agree with TRBD2. Germline V lookup: CDR1 LGHNA, CDR2 YNFKEQ. V was pared by 3 bases and J by 1 base, with 5 bases of the junction left unmatched. The CDR3 has 17 amino acids. The CDR3 sequence: CASSHDLAGGRTDTQYF. DNA of the CDR3: TGTGCCAGCAGCCACGATCTAGCGGGAGGGCGCACAGATACGCAGTATTTT.

This chain connects TRBV14 to TRBJ2-5; D perhaps matches TRBD2 (6 bases). CDR1 is SGHDN and CDR2 is FVKESK in the germline V gene. The CDR3 is 16 residues long. The ends were cut back, 1 base at V and 1 base at J, with 13 bases in the middle. Written as DNA, the CDR3 is TGTGCCAGCAGCCAAGGCGGAGTGGGGGGCCAAGAGACCCAGTACTTC. The encoded protein is CASSQGGVGGQETQYF.

The chain is built from TRBV27 and TRBJ2-7; tentative D call: TRBD1 (5 bases). V lost 6 bases and J 0 bases, leaving 18 bases between the germline ends. CDR1 and CDR2 from the germline V gene are MNHEY and SMNVEV (reference sequence). The CDR3 extends over 16 amino acids. The CDR3 DNA sequence: TGTGCCAGCAGCCTAAGACGGTCGCAGGGCTCCTACGAGCAGTACTTC. Its translation: CASSLRRSQGSYEQYF.

This clonotype was counted ten times or more. The chain couples TRBV7-2 to TRBJ2-1; 7 bases agree with TRBD2. CDR3 length: 14 residues. The V gene's germline CDR1 is SGHTA and CDR2 FQGNSA. V trimming: 4 bases; J trimming: 3 bases; junction bases outside the gene matches: 3. The CDR3 DNA follows: TGTGCCAGCAGCTCTAGGGACTACTACAATGAGCAGTTCTTC. This gives the protein CASSSRDYYNEQFF.

Many counts were recorded for this clonotype. The CDR3 DNA reads as TGTGCCAGCAGCACCAACACCGGGGAGCTGTTTTTT. Translating it yields CASSTNTGELFF. The chain has TRBV5-5 and TRBJ2-2; no firm D call. CDR1 SGHKS and CDR2 YYEKEE come from the germline V gene (reference sequence). With 4 bases removed from V and 2 bases from J, the gap between germline ends came to 3 bases. CDR3 length: 12 amino acids. The variable domain in full, completed from reference TRBV5-5 and TRBJ2-2, reads DAGVTQSPTHLIKTRGQQVTLRCSPISGHKSVSWYQQVLGQGPQFIFQYYEKEERGRGNFPDRFSARQFPNYSSELNVNALLLGDSALYLCASSTNTGELFFGEGSRLTVL.

V usage is TRBV4-1 and J usage is TRBJ1-4; D uncertain. Germline V lookup: CDR1 MGHRA, CDR2 YSYEKL. This CDR3 has 15 amino acids. Trimming left V 1 base short and J 0 bases short, with 6 bases between. This CDR3 reads CASSQVMATNEKLFF. Written as DNA, the CDR3 is TGCGCCAGCAGCCAAGTTATGGCAACTAATGAAAAACTGTTTTTT.

This clonotype has a count of ten or more. The CDR3 is CASSQGGRGNQPQHF. The CDR3 coding sequence is TGTGCCAGCAGCCAAGGGGGTCGGGGCAATCAGCCCCAGCATTTT. The chain joins TRBV3-1 to TRBJ1-5; D gene uncertain. Trimming took 1 base from V and 2 from J, leaving 9 bases between them. Looked up from germline, CDR1 is LGHDT and CDR2 is YNNKEL (reference sequence). The CDR3 runs 15 residues.